This T cell receptor beta chain was obtained from a study of long-term antiretroviral therapy in people with HIV. Study-wide points: Clones showing expansion before ART dominated the repertoire at all time points.

PBMC samples from each donor numbered at least one pre-ART and at least two post-ART. HIV-positive participants were all treated in the United States. At survey level, the immunoSEQ assay was run in its v3.0 version. Profiled with immunoSEQ multiplex PCR; TCRdb holds only in-frame clones, not every one. The sample shows roughly 28,000 clones, nearly 95% of them seen only once. By share, this clone ranks as medium-sized (0.01 to 0.1%). Its cognate antigen is unknown. The V gene's germline CDR1 is SEHNR and CDR2 FQNEAQ (reference sequence). CDR3 size: 13 residues. Sequenced material: unsorted PBMCs, taken 6.2 years after starting antiretroviral therapy. This chain connects TRBV7-9 to TRBJ2-2, with 8 bases lining up with TRBD2. This clonotype was sampled from a middle-aged man with HIV. The CDR3, as DNA: TGTGCGCCGGGACTAGCGAACACCGGGGAGCTGTTTTTT. Protein sequence: CAPGLANTGELFF.